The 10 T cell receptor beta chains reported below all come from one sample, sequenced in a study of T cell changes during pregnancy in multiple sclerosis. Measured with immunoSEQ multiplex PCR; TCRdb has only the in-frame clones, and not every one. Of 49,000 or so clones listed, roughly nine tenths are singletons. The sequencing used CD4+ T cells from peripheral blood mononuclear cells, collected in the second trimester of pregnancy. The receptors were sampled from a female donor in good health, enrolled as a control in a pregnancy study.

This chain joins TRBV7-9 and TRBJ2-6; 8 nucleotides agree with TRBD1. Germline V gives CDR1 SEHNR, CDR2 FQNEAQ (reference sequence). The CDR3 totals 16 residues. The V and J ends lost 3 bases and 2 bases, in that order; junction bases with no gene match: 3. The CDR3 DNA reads TGTGCCAGCAGCTTGCAGGGGGCCGCTGGGGCCAACGTCCTGACTTTC. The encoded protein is CASSLQGAAGANVLTF.

The CDR3 region is CASRGVGRNQPQHF. CDR3 coding DNA: TGTGCCAGCAGAGGTGTGGGGCGGAATCAGCCCCAGCATTTT. This chain links TRBV6-1 with TRBJ1-5, with D tentatively TRBD1 (5 bases). Germline V gene data show CDR1 as MNHNS and CDR2 as SASEGT. The CDR3 has 14 residues. V was shortened by 6 bases and J by 4 bases, with 13 bases between the two germline ends.

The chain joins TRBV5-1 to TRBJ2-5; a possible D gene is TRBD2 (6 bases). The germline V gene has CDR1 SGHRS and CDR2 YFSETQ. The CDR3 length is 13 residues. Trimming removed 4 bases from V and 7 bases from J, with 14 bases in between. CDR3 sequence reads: CASSTGLGGTQYF. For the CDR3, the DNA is TGCGCCAGCAGCACGGGTCTCGGGGGGACCCAGTACTTC. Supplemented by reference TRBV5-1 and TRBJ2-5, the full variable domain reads KAGVTQTPRYLIKTRGQQVTLSCSPISGHRSVSWYQQTPGQGLQFLFEYFSETQRNKGNFPGRFSGRQFSNSRSEMNVSTLELGDSALYLCASSTGLGGTQYFGPGTRLLVL.

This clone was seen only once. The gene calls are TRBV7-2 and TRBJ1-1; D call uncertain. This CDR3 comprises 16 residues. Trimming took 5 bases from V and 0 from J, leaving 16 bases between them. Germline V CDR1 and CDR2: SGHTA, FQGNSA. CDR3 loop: CASSPTITAVNTEAFF. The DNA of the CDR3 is TGTGCCAGCAGCCCAACCATTACTGCGGTGAACACTGAAGCTTTCTTT.

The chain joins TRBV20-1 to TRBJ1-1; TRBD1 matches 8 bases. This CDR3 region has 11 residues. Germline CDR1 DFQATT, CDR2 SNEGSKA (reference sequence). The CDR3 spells CRGTGLYEAFF. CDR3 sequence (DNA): TGCAGGGGGACAGGTTTATATGAAGCTTTCTTT.

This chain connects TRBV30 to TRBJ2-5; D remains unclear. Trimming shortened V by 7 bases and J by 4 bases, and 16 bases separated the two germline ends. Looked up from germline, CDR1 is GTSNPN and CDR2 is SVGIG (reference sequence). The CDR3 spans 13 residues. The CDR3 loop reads CASRLSVSETQYF. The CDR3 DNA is TGTGCCTCCCGACTGTCAGTCTCAGAGACCCAGTACTTC.

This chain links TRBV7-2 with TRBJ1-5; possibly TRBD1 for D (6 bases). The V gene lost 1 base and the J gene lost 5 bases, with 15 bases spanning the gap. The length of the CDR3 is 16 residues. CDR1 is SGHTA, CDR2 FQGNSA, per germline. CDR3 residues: CASSLVAGVMDQPQHF. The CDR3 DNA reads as TGTGCCAGCAGCTTAGTCGCAGGGGTAATGGATCAGCCCCAGCATTTT. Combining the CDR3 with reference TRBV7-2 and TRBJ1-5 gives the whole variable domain GAGVSQSPSNKVTEKGKDVELRCDPISGHTALYWYRQSLGQGLEFLIYFQGNSAPDKSGLPSDRFSAERTGGSVSTLTIQRTQQEDSAVYLCASSLVAGVMDQPQHFGDGTRLSIL.

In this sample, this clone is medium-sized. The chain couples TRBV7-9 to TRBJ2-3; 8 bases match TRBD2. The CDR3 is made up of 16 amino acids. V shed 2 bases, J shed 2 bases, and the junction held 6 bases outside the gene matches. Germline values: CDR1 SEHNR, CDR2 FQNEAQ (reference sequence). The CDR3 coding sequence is TGTGCCAGCAGCTTACATGCGGGGGGCCCCACAGATACGCAGTATTTT. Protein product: CASSLHAGGPTDTQYF.

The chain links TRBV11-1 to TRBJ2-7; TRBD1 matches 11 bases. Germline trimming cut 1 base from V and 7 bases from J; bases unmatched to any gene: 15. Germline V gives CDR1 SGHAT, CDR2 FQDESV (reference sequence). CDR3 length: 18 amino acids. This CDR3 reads CASSLGGLIGQGASEQYF. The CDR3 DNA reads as TGTGCCAGCAGCTTAGGAGGTTTGATCGGACAGGGGGCTAGTGAGCAGTACTTC. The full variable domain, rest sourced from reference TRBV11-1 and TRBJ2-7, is EAEVAQSPRYKITEKSQAVAFWCDPISGHATLYWYRQILGQGPELLVQFQDESVVDDSQLPKDRFSAERLKGVDSTLKIQPAELGDSAMYLCASSLGGLIGQGASEQYFGPGTRLTVT.

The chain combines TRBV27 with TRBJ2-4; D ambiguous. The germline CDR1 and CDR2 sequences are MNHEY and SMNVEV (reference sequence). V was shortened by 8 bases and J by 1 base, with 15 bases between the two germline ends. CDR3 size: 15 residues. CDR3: CASAAADVAKNIQYF. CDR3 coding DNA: TGTGCCAGCGCGGCGGCAGACGTCGCCAAAAACATTCAGTACTTC.